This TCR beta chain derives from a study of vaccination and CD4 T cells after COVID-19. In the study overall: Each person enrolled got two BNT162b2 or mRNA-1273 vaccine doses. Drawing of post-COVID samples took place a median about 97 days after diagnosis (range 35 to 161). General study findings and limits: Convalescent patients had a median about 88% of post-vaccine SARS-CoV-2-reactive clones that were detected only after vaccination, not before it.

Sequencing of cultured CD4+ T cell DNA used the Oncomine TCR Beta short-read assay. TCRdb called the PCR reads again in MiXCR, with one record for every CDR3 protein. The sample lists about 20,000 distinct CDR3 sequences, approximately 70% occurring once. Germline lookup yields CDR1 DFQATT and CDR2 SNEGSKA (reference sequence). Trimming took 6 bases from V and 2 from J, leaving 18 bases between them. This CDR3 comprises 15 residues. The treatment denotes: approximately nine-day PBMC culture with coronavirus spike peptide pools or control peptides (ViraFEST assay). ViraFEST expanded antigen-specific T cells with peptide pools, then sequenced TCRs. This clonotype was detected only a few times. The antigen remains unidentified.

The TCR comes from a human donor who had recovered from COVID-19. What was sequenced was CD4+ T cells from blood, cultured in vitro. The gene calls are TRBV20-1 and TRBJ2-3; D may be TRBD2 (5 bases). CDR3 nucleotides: TGCAGTGCGCCCACGTCAGCGGCGGCCACAGATACGCAGTATTTT. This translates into CSAPTSAAATDTQYF.